This T cell receptor (beta chain) was observed in a study of cytomegalovirus exposure and HLA in healthy donors. Findings and limits, study-wide: In vitro data verified three CMV-associated chains as specific for CMV antigens. When a later analysis was performed, an Asian-associated ancestry cluster reportedly had fewer N-insertions than the roughly 670-donor mean.

PCR amplification relied on 60 Vbeta primers (plus 13 Jbeta primers). Generated by immunoSEQ multiplex PCR, the TCRdb table keeps only in-frame clones and is missing some. The repertoire has 150,000 or so clones, approximately 82% of them found once; the top ten carry 6.5% to 7.5%. This clone was seen a single time. Its antigen is not known. The material sequenced was PBMCs. The receptor comes from a woman aged 45 to 65 in good health and CMV-seropositive.

The CDR3 DNA reads as TGTGCCAGCACCCGGGGAACCGCCACAGATACGCAGTATTTT. Its translation is CASTRGTATDTQYF. This sequence joins TRBV6-5 and TRBJ2-3; maybe TRBD2 (5 bases). The ends were cut back, 7 bases at V and 2 bases at J, with 13 bases in the middle. CDR1 and CDR2 from the germline V gene are MNHEY and SVGAGI. This CDR3 has 14 residues.